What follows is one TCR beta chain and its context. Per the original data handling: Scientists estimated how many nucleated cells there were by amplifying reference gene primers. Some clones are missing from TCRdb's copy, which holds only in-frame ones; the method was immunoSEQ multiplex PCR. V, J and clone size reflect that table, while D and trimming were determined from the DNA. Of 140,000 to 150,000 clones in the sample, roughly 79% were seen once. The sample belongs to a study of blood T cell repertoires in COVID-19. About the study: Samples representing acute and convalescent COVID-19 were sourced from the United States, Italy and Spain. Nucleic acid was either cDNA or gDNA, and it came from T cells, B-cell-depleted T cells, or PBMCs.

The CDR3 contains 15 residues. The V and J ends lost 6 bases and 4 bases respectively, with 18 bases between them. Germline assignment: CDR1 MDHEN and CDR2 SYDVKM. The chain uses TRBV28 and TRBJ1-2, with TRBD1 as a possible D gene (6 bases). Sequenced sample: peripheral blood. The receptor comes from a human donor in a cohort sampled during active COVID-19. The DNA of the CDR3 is TGTGCCAGCAGAAACACTAGGACAGCCACCTATGGCTACACCTTC. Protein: CASRNTRTATYGYTF.